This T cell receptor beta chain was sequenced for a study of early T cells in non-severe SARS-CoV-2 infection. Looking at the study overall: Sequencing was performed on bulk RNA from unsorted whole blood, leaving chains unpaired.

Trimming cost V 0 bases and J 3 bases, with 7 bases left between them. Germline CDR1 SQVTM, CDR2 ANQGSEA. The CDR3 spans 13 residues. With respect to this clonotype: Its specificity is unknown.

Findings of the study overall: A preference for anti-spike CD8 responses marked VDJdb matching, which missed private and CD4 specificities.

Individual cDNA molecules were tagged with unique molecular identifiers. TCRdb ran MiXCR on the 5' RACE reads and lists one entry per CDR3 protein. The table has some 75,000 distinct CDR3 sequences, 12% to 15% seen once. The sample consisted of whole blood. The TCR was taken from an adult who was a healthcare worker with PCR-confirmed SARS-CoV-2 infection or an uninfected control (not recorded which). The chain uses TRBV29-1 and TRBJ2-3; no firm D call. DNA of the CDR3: TGCAGCGTTGAAGATCACGCGACAGATACGCAGTATTTT. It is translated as CSVEDHATDTQYF.